This entry lists 30 T cell receptor beta chains sequenced from one sample in a study of identical twins. From the 5' RACE reads, TCRdb called clonotypes with MiXCR, one entry per CDR3 protein. This sample has about 530,000 distinct CDR3 sequences; 13% to 15% occur once, and the top ten carry about 0.47%. Separately, the same data were catalogued under a study of yellow fever vaccine responses in identical twins.

The specimen sequenced was CD4+ T cells sorted from blood. These receptors were collected from a woman between 18 and 30 years old in good health.

This chain connects TRBV28 to TRBJ1-2, with unresolved D. The length of the CDR3 is 15 residues. Deletions cut 3 bases from V and 0 bases from J, with 11 bases between. CDR1 MDHEN and CDR2 SYDVKM come from the germline V gene. In DNA form, the CDR3 reads TGTGCCAGCAGTTTCGGGCAGAAGGCTAACTATGGCTACACCTTC. As protein: CASSFGQKANYGYTF.

This chain joins TRBV20-1 and TRBJ2-3; 7 bases are shared with TRBD2. Trimming at V came to 3 bases and at J to 2 bases, leaving 14 bases not matched to a gene. The length of the CDR3 is 17 residues. In germline, CDR1 is DFQATT, CDR2 SNEGSKA (reference sequence). CDR3 amino acids: CSASPLLGGGDTDTQYF. Here the CDR3 DNA reads TGCAGTGCTAGCCCCCTCCTTGGTGGGGGGGACACAGATACGCAGTATTTT.

The chain is built from TRBV7-8 and TRBJ2-3; TRBD2 matches 9 bases. With V trimmed by 4 bases and J by 0 bases, 5 bases remained unmatched. CDR3 length: 16 amino acids. CDR1 is SGHVS and CDR2 is FQNEAQ in the germline V gene. The CDR3 sequence: CASSSGGGASTDTQYF. The CDR3, as DNA: TGTGCCAGCAGCTCCGGCGGGGGGGCTAGCACAGATACGCAGTATTTT. Full variable domain (remainder filled in from reference TRBV7-8 and TRBJ2-3): GAGVSQSPRYKVAKRGQDVALRCDPISGHVSLFWYQQALGQGPEFLTYFQNEAQLDKSGLPSDRFFAERPEGSVSTLKIQRTQQEDSAVYLCASSSGGGASTDTQYFGPGTRLTVL.

This clonotype was detected only once. The chain uses TRBV3-1 and TRBJ2-2, with TRBD2 identical over 8 bases. The CDR3 contains 18 residues. Per germline, CDR1 LGHDT and CDR2 YNNKEL (reference sequence). V lost 5 bases, J lost 0 bases, and 11 bases stayed unmatched. The CDR3 DNA is TGTGCCAGCAGCTTCAGGCGACTAGCGTTAGCGAACACCGGGGAGCTGTTTTTT. Residues: CASSFRRLALANTGELFF.

This clonotype appeared a few times. CDR3 protein: CASSFGDRGYGYTF. The CDR3 nucleotides are TGTGCCAGCAGTTTTGGAGACAGGGGGTATGGCTACACCTTC. V gene TRBV27 combines with J gene TRBJ1-2, with 9 bases matching TRBD1. This CDR3 spans 14 amino acids. J gave up 5 bases and V 3 bases, and 4 bases lay outside the gene matches. Germline V gene lookup returns CDR1 MNHEY and CDR2 SMNVEV (reference sequence).

This clonotype was counted ten times or more. V and J are TRBV12-3 or TRBV12-4 and TRBJ2-2, with D possibly being TRBD1 (6 bases). The CDR3 is made up of 15 amino acids. Between the trimmed V and J ends, which lost 6 bases and 3 bases, there was a span of 14 bases. CDR3 bases: TGTGCCAGCAGCTACAGGGTTGGGGACACCGGGGAGCTGTTTTTT. Translated, it gives CASSYRVGDTGELFF.

This clonotype was seen many times. The genes are TRBV3-1 and TRBJ1-5; D uncertain. V shed 0 bases and J shed 5 bases, with 5 bases lying between them. Germline CDR1 reads LGHDT; CDR2 reads YNNKEL (reference sequence). CDR3 size: 13 residues. This CDR3 is CASSQDGDQPQHF. The CDR3 coding sequence is TGTGCCAGCAGCCAAGACGGGGATCAGCCCCAGCATTTT.

This rearrangement joins TRBV5-1 to TRBJ2-5; TRBD1 matches at 8 bases. This CDR3 spans 17 amino acids. Germline assignment: CDR1 SGHRS and CDR2 YFSETQ. V was pared by 5 bases and J by 5 bases, with 17 bases of the junction left unmatched. The CDR3 loop reads CASSRLTGVSQGETQYF. The CDR3 nucleotides read TGCGCCAGCAGTCGTTTGACAGGGGTCTCCCAAGGGGAGACCCAGTACTTC.

There are a few counts of this clonotype. The chain links TRBV28 to TRBJ2-7, with TRBD1 identical over 8 bases. V lost 4 bases, J lost 3 bases, and 11 bases stayed unmatched. The CDR3 extends over 16 amino acids. Germline loops: CDR1 MDHEN, CDR2 SYDVKM. CDR3 DNA: TGTGCCAGCAGTTCAAGTCTTTTTGGACAGGGCTACGAGCAGTACGTC. Translating it yields CASSSSLFGQGYEQYV.

The gene calls are TRBV11-2 and TRBJ2-2; D remains ambiguous. The ends were cut back, 0 bases at V and 4 bases at J, with 21 bases in the middle. CDR1 SGHAT and CDR2 FQNNGV come from the germline V gene. CDR3 length: 19 amino acids. This CDR3 is CASSLDVVSSRSGTGELFF. CDR3 nucleotide sequence: TGTGCCAGCAGCTTAGATGTAGTCAGTTCACGGTCGGGCACCGGGGAGCTGTTTTTT.

This clonotype was recorded many times. The chain recombines TRBV10-3 with TRBJ1-1; possibly TRBD1 for D (6 bases). The CDR3 is made up of 14 amino acids. The ends were cut back, 3 bases at V and 1 base at J, with 9 bases in the middle. Looked up from germline, CDR1 is ENHRY and CDR2 is SYGVKD. The CDR3 reads CAISETGWNTEAFF. CDR3 nucleotide sequence: TGTGCCATCAGTGAAACAGGGTGGAACACTGAAGCTTTCTTT.

This chain connects TRBV5-1 to TRBJ2-1, with D possibly matching TRBD1 (6 bases). CDR3 size: 16 residues. The germline V gene encodes CDR1 SGHRS and CDR2 YFSETQ. With 2 bases removed from V and 0 bases from J, the gap between germline ends came to 12 bases. As DNA, the CDR3 is TGCGCCAGCAGCTTTTTTAGGGGGAACTCCTACAATGAGCAGTTCTTC. The encoded protein is CASSFFRGNSYNEQFF.

The chain is built from TRBV5-6 and TRBJ2-3; the match to TRBD2 covers 11 bases. The germline gives CDR1 SGHDT, CDR2 YYEEEE. The CDR3 covers 16 residues. V was clipped by 2 bases and J by 2 bases; unmatched bases: 4. CDR3 in amino acids: CASSFRLAGNTDTQYF. In nucleotides, the CDR3 is TGTGCCAGCAGCTTCAGACTAGCGGGGAACACAGATACGCAGTATTTT.

This clonotype was detected a few times. The chain recombines TRBV15 with TRBJ2-1; unclear D gene. The V end was cut by 0 bases, the J end by 10 bases, with 10 bases between. This CDR3 has 13 amino acids. Germline V gene sequence: CDR1 LNHNV, CDR2 YYDKDF (reference sequence). The CDR3 reads CATSREARKEQFF. CDR3 coding DNA: TGTGCCACCAGCAGAGAGGCCCGGAAAGAGCAGTTCTTC. The whole variable domain, filled in from reference TRBV15 and TRBJ2-1, reads DAMVIQNPRYQVTQFGKPVTLSCSQTLNHNVMYWYQQKSSQAPKLLFHYYDKDFNNEADTPDNFQSRRPNTSFCFLDIRSPGLGDTAMYLCATSREARKEQFFGPGTRLTVL.

This clonotype has at least ten counts. The chain employs TRBV5-1 and TRBJ1-4; D is uncertain. The CDR3 is 14 amino acids. Germline V CDR1 and CDR2: SGHRS, YFSETQ. V lost 6 bases to trimming and J lost 3 bases, with 12 bases between them. The DNA for the CDR3 is TGCGCCAGCACCTCCGGGCCACCTAATGAAAAACTGTTTTTT. Translating it yields CASTSGPPNEKLFF.

The gene calls are TRBV2 and TRBJ2-4, with 7 bases matching TRBD1. Germline lookup yields CDR1 SNHLY and CDR2 FYNNEI. The CDR3 is 18 amino acids. The V gene end was trimmed by 7 bases and the J gene end by 0 bases; junction bases not matched to a gene: 15. The CDR3 protein is CASTRDSLNSLAKNIQYF. CDR3 DNA: TGTGCCAGCACCCGGGACAGTCTGAACTCCCTAGCCAAAAACATTCAGTACTTC.

This chain joins TRBV20-1 and TRBJ2-3; possible D gene TRBD2, 6 bases. Trimming stripped 6 bases from V and 2 bases from J, with 15 bases between. The CDR3 contains 14 residues. Germline loops: CDR1 DFQATT, CDR2 SNEGSKA (reference sequence). The CDR3 DNA follows: TGCAGTGCAGGCGCGGCGGGGTTCACAGATACGCAGTATTTT. Its translation is CSAGAAGFTDTQYF.

This clonotype was recorded at least ten times. This sequence joins TRBV28 and TRBJ2-2; unclear D gene. Trimming took off 6 bases at V and 2 bases at J, with 10 bases between the two ends. CDR1 is MDHEN and CDR2 is SYDVKM in the germline V gene. CDR3 length: 14 amino acids. Here the CDR3 DNA reads TGTGCCAGCAGGCAAGGTGGAAACACCGGGGAGCTGTTTTTT. Protein product: CASRQGGNTGELFF.

This clonotype has a count of ten or more. This chain connects TRBV5-1 to TRBJ1-1; 7 bases are shared with TRBD1. V lost 4 bases, J lost 2 bases, and 5 bases stayed unmatched. This CDR3 contains 14 residues. CDR1 is SGHRS, CDR2 YFSETQ, per germline. CDR3 coding DNA: TGCGCCAGCAGCCTTGACAGGGCAAACACTGAAGCTTTCTTT. This sequence encodes CASSLDRANTEAFF.

The V gene is TRBV20-1, the J gene TRBJ2-3; 8 bases fit TRBD2. CDR3 size: 15 residues. Germline V lookup: CDR1 DFQATT, CDR2 SNEGSKA (reference sequence). V lost 5 bases and J lost 6; bases outside the gene matches: 13. CDR3 DNA: TGCAGTGCTCCTGGGGCGGGAGGCTTCGGGGATACGCAGTATTTT. Translation gives CSAPGAGGFGDTQYF.

This clonotype was picked up a small number of times. The rearrangement uses TRBV20-1 and TRBJ1-1; 11 bases match TRBD1. Germline V gene lookup returns CDR1 DFQATT and CDR2 SNEGSKA (reference sequence). The ends lost 5 bases at V and 4 bases at J; junction bases unmatched: 3. The CDR3 sequence is 13 residues long. CDR3 region: CSAGGQGGTEAFF. The CDR3 nucleotides read TGCAGTGCTGGGGGACAGGGGGGCACTGAAGCTTTCTTT.

The CDR3 here is CATRTSGGADYNEQFF. In DNA, the CDR3 is TGTGCCACACGGACTAGCGGGGGGGCCGACTACAATGAGCAGTTCTTC. The chain combines TRBV28 with TRBJ2-1; 15 bases are shared with TRBD2. Germline CDR1 is MDHEN and CDR2 is SYDVKM. This CDR3 comprises 16 residues. V lost 10 bases, J lost 3 bases, and 7 bases stayed unmatched. Together with reference TRBV28 and TRBJ2-1, the CDR3 gives the full variable domain: DVKVTQSSRYLVKRTGEKVFLECVQDMDHENMFWYRQDPGLGLRLIYFSYDVKMKEKGDIPEGYSVSREKKERFSLILESASTNQTSMYLCATRTSGGADYNEQFFGPGTRLTVL.

The chain is built from TRBV12-3 or TRBV12-4 and TRBJ1-2; weak D call: TRBD1 (6 bases). Trimming shortened V by 5 bases and J by 8 bases, and 15 bases separated the two germline ends. This CDR3 is 13 amino acids long. The CDR3 sequence: CASSLTGSHGYTF. Written as DNA, the CDR3 is TGTGCCAGCAGTCTTACAGGGTCTCACGGCTACACCTTC.

As concerns this clonotype: An end of the junction differs from the germline gene, which may be a read error. V and J are TRBV12-3 or TRBV12-4 and TRBJ2-7, with TRBD2 matching over 8 bases. This CDR3 has 17 residues. CDR3 residues: CASSLAPIAGKTYEQYF. The CDR3, as DNA: TGTGCCAGCAGCTTAGCCCCCATAGCGGGAAAGACCTACGAGCAGTACTTC.

The V and J genes are TRBV12-3 or TRBV12-4 and TRBJ2-3; TRBD2 matches at 8 bases. With 7 bases clipped from V and 2 bases from J, the junction kept 5 bases outside the gene matches. The CDR3 has 14 amino acids. The CDR3 nucleotides read TGTGCCAGCACCCCGGGGGGGCTCACAGATACGCAGTATTTT. Protein: CASTPGGLTDTQYF.

This clonotype was detected only a few times. The chain employs TRBV7-2 and TRBJ2-5; no reliable D call. There are 16 residues in the CDR3. Deletions cut 0 bases from V and 1 base from J, with 12 bases between. CDR1 and CDR2 from the germline V gene are SGHTA and FQGNSA. CDR3 coding DNA: TGTGCCAGCAGCTTAGCTACTGCCCGGATCCAAGAGACCCAGTACTTC. Translation: CASSLATARIQETQYF.

This clonotype was seen a handful of times. The chain combines TRBV4-2 with TRBJ1-1; perhaps TRBD1 as D (5 bases). The V end lost 0 bases, the J end lost 6 bases, and 14 bases lay between the germline ends. The CDR3 has 15 amino acids. The V gene's germline CDR1 is LGHNA and CDR2 YNFKEQ. CDR3 nucleotides: TGTGCCAGCAGCCAAGACAGGGTTGAAGGTGCTGAAGCTTTCTTT. Protein: CASSQDRVEGAEAFF.

The gene calls are TRBV18 and TRBJ1-4; D is unclear. Trimming removed 8 bases from V and 5 bases from J, with 9 bases in between. Germline CDR1 KGHSH, CDR2 LQKENI. The CDR3 contains 12 residues. The CDR3: CASTSSNEKLFF. The CDR3 DNA follows: TGTGCCAGCACCTCTTCGAATGAAAAACTGTTTTTT.

This clonotype came up once. The rearrangement uses TRBV7-9 and TRBJ2-2; D is unclear. Trimming cost V 4 bases and J 8 bases, with 17 bases left between them. The CDR3 spans 15 residues. Germline CDR1 and CDR2: SEHNR and FQNEAQ (reference sequence). The CDR3 loop reads CASSSRMGSVGELFF. CDR3 DNA: TGTGCCAGCAGCTCAAGAATGGGCAGCGTGGGGGAGCTGTTTTTT.

This clonotype came up a few times. The chain carries TRBV5-4 and TRBJ2-2; D is undetermined. V was cut by 3 bases and J by 5 bases, with 8 bases left in between. The CDR3 has 13 amino acids. Germline lookup yields CDR1 SGHNT and CDR2 YYREEE (reference sequence). The CDR3 DNA sequence: TGTGCCAGCAGCTCTCACGGGACCGGGGAGCTGTTTTTT. Protein product: CASSSHGTGELFF.